Below are 12 T cell receptor beta chains sequenced from a single sample in a study of blood T cell repertoires in COVID-19. TCRdb's table, derived via immunoSEQ multiplex PCR, lists solely in-frame clones and lacks some. The table lists more than 150,000 clones, more than 80% of them singletons. Material: peripheral blood. The receptors were gathered from a woman older than 75 with COVID-19, enrolled during active disease.

V usage is TRBV27 and J usage is TRBJ1-4, with 8 nucleotides matching TRBD1. Germline CDR1 reads MNHEY; CDR2 reads SMNVEV (reference sequence). V was clipped by 7 bases and J by 8 bases; unmatched bases: 9. The CDR3 sequence is 14 residues long. The CDR3 sequence is CASIFTRGLEKLFF. The CDR3 DNA is TGTGCCAGCATCTTTACCAGGGGGCTGGAAAAACTGTTTTTT.

J is TRBJ1-2 and V is TRBV5-4, with 10 bases that match TRBD1. Per the germline V gene, CDR1 is SGHNT and CDR2 is YYREEE (reference sequence). This CDR3 contains 16 residues. The J segment lost 8 bases and the V segment lost 3 bases, leaving 13 bases of the junction unmatched. The CDR3 spells CASSSFPRGTGVGYTF. Written as DNA, the CDR3 is TGTGCCAGCAGCTCTTTCCCAAGAGGGACAGGGGTCGGCTACACCTTC.

This chain joins TRBV29-1 and TRBJ1-2; D gene uncertain. Germline-derived CDR1 and CDR2 are SQVTM and ANQGSEA. CDR3 length: 13 residues. V was pared by 7 bases and J by 5 bases, with 17 bases between. The CDR3 nucleotides are TGCAGCGCCTCCCCGGGATCCGATTATGGCTACACCTTC. It encodes CSASPGSDYGYTF.

This clone was counted a single time. The V gene is TRBV5-1, the J gene TRBJ2-5; the match to TRBD1 covers 10 bases. The V gene's germline CDR1 is SGHRS and CDR2 YFSETQ. This CDR3 comprises 14 residues. The V segment lost 4 bases and the J segment 5 bases; nucleotides outside the gene matches: 5. This CDR3 reads CASSKGQGMETQYF. DNA for the CDR3: TGCGCCAGCAGCAAGGGACAGGGGATGGAGACCCAGTACTTC.

The V gene is TRBV5-4, the J gene TRBJ1-2, with no clear D. The CDR3 has 13 residues. Germline CDR1 and CDR2: SGHNT and YYREEE (reference sequence). V dropped 1 base and J dropped 10 bases, with 14 bases sitting between them. The CDR3 DNA reads TGTGCCAGCAGCTTGTACGGTACTAGTACCTACACCTTC. Protein product: CASSLYGTSTYTF.

This clone has just one count. This chain connects TRBV10-2 to TRBJ2-7; 10 bases line up with TRBD2. V lost 3 bases, J lost 5 bases, and 7 bases stayed unmatched. The CDR3 has 15 amino acids. CDR1 and CDR2 (germline): WSHSY, SAAADI. The chain's CDR3 is CASSELGLAGDEQYF. CDR3 DNA sequence: TGCGCCAGCAGTGAACTTGGGCTAGCGGGAGACGAGCAGTACTTC.

V is TRBV27 and J is TRBJ1-5; 7 bases are a match to TRBD1. The CDR3 totals 14 residues. After removal of 6 bases from V and 3 bases from J, the junction contained 5 bases not matched to a gene. From germline, CDR1 is MNHEY and CDR2 SMNVEV (reference sequence). The CDR3 loop reads CASSPDRDNQPQHF. CDR3 coding DNA: TGTGCCAGCAGCCCTGACAGGGACAATCAGCCCCAGCATTTT.

This clone came up once. The chain has TRBV2 and TRBJ1-4; 8 nucleotides align to TRBD1. The CDR3 spans 14 residues. The junction had 2 bases not matched to a gene; V was cut back by 6 bases and J by 2 bases. Germline assignment: CDR1 SNHLY and CDR2 FYNNEI. This chain's CDR3 is CASSRQGTNEKLFF. In nucleotides, the CDR3 is TGTGCCAGCAGCCGACAGGGGACTAATGAAAAACTGTTTTTT.

This chain links TRBV5-6 with TRBJ1-6; tentatively, D is TRBD1 (6 bases). Germline assignment: CDR1 SGHDT and CDR2 YYEEEE. The CDR3 has 14 amino acids. Trimming cost V 0 bases and J 6 bases, with 7 bases left between them. The CDR3 DNA reads as TGTGCCAGCAGCTTGGTAGGGGGTAATTCACCCCTCCACTTT. Translated: CASSLVGGNSPLHF.

This clone has just a few counts. The chain combines TRBV28 with TRBJ1-5; 10 nucleotides agree with TRBD1. CDR1 is MDHEN and CDR2 is SYDVKM in the germline V gene. V shed 4 bases and J 3 bases; nucleotides not matched to a gene: 9. The CDR3 has 17 amino acids. The CDR3 reads CASSSGTGVFFNQPQHF. The CDR3 DNA reads TGTGCCAGCAGTTCCGGGACAGGGGTTTTTTTCAATCAGCCCCAGCATTTT. The variable domain in full, completed from reference TRBV28 and TRBJ1-5, reads DVKVTQSSRYLVKRTGEKVFLECVQDMDHENMFWYRQDPGLGLRLIYFSYDVKMKEKGDIPEGYSVSREKKERFSLILESASTNQTSMYLCASSSGTGVFFNQPQHFGDGTRLSIL.

The chain has TRBV7-9 and TRBJ2-7; 7 nucleotides match TRBD2. CDR3 length: 17 residues. Germline values: CDR1 SEHNR, CDR2 FQNEAQ (reference sequence). J lost 0 bases, V lost 4 bases, and 12 bases had no gene match. The CDR3 loop reads CASSSGEAGESSYEQYF. The CDR3 DNA follows: TGTGCCAGCAGCTCGGGAGAGGCGGGGGAGAGCTCCTACGAGCAGTACTTC.

The chain is built from TRBV12-3 or TRBV12-4 and TRBJ1-3; 9 positions match TRBD1. The CDR3 runs 13 residues. V trimming: 6 bases; J trimming: 9 bases; junction bases outside the gene matches: 6. The CDR3 loop is CASSATGGFTIYF. Here the CDR3 DNA reads TGTGCCAGCAGCGCAACAGGGGGCTTCACCATATATTTT.